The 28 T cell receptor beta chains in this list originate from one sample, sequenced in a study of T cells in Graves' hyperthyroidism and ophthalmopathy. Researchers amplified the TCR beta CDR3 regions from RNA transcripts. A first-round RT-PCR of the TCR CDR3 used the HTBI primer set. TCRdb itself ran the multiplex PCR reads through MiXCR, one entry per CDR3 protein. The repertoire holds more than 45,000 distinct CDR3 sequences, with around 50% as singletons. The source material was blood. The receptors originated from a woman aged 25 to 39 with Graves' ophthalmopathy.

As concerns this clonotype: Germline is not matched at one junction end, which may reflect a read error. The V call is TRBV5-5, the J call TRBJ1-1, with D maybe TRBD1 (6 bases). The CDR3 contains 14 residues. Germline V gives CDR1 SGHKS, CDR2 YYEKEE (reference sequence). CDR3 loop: CASTGRGWNTEAIF. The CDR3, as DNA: TGTGCCAGCACGGGCAGGGGATGGAACACCGAAGCTATCTTT.

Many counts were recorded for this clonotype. CDR3 amino acids: CASSPKLAGGPVDTQYF. The CDR3 DNA reads TGTGCCAGCAGCCCCAAACTAGCGGGAGGGCCGGTAGATACGCAGTATTTT. This chain joins TRBV4-2 and TRBJ2-3; 13 nucleotides line up with TRBD2. The CDR3 totals 17 residues. The junction had 9 bases not matched to a gene; V was cut back by 4 bases and J by 5 bases. Germline V gives CDR1 LGHNA, CDR2 YNFKEQ.

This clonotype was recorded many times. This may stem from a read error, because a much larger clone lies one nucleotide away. The CDR3 region is CASGLRDSNSPLHF. Written as DNA, the CDR3 is TGTGCCAGCGGTTTACGGGACAGTAATTCACCCCTCCACTTT. The chain employs TRBV12-3 or TRBV12-4 and TRBJ1-6, with TRBD1 matching over 7 bases. The CDR3 totals 14 residues.

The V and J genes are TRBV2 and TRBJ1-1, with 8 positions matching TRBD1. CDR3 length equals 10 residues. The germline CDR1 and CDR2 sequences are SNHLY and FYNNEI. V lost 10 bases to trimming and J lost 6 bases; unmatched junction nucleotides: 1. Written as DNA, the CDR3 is TGTGCCAACAGGGGGGCTGAAGCTTTCTTT. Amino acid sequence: CANRGAEAFF.

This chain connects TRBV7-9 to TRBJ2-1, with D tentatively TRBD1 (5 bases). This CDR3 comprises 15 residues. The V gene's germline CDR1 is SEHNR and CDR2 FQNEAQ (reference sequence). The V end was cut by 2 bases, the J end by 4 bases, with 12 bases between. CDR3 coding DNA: TGTGCCAGCAGCTTAACGACAGATTTGTACAATGAGCAGTTCTTC. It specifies CASSLTTDLYNEQFF. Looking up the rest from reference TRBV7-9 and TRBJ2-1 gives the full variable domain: DTGVSQNPRHKITKRGQNVTFRCDPISEHNRLYWYRQTLGQGPEFLTYFQNEAQLEKSRLLSDRFSAERPKGSFSTLEIQRTEQGDSAMYLCASSLTTDLYNEQFFGPGTRLTVL.

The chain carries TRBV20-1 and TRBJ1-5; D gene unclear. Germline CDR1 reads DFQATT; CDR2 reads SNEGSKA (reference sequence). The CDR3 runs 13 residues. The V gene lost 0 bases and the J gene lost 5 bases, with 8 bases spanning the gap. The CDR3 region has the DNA TGCAGTGCTAGAGATCGCGAACATCAGCCCCAGCATTTT. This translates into CSARDREHQPQHF.

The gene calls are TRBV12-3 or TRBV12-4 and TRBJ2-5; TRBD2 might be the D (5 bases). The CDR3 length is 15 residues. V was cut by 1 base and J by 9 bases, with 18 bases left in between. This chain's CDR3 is CASSLVGARDQPQYF. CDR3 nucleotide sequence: TGTGCCAGCAGTTTAGTGGGAGCACGAGATCAGCCCCAGTACTTC.

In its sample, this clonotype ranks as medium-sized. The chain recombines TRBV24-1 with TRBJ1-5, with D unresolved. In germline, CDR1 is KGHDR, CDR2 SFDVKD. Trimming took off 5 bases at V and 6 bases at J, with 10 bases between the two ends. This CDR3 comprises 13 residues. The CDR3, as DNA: TGTGCCACCAGTGGCTTAGGGATTCAGCCCCAGCATTTT. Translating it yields CATSGLGIQPQHF.

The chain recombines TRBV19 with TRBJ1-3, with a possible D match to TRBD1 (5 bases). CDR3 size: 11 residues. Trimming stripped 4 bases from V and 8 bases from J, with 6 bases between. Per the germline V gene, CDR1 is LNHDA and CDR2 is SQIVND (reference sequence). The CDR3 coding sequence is TGTGCCAGTAGTAAAGGGGACACCATATATTTT. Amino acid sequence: CASSKGDTIYF.

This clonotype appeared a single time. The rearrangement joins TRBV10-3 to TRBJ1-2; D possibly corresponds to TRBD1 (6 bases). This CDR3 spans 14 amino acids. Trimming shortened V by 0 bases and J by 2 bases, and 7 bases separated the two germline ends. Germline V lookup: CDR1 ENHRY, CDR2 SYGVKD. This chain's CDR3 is CAISESGGNYGYTF. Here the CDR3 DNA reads TGTGCCATCAGTGAGTCAGGGGGGAACTATGGCTACACCTTC.

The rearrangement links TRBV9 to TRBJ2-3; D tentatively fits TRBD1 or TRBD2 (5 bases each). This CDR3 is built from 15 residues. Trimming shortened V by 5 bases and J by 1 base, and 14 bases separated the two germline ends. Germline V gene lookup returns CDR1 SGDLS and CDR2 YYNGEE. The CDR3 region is CASSALGPGTDTQYF. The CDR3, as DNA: TGTGCCAGCAGTGCTTTGGGACCGGGCACAGATACGCAGTATTTT.

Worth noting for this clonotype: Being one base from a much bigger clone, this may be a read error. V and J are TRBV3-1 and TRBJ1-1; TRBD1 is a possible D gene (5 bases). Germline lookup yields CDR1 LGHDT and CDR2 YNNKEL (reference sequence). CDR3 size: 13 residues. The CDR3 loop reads CVSSPTTGTQAFF. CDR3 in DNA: TGTGTCAGCAGCCCAACTACTGGGACCCAAGCTTTCTTT.

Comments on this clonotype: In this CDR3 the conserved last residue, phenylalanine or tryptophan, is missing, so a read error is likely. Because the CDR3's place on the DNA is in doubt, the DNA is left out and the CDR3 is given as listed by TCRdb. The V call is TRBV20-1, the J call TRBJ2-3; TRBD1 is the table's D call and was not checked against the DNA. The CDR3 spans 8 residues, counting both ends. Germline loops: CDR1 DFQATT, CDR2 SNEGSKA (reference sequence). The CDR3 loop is CSGRGGTI.

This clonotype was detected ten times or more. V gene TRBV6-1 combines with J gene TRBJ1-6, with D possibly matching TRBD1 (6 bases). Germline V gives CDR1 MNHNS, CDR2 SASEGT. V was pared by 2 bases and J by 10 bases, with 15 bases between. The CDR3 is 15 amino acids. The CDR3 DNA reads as TGTGCCAGCAGTGAATGGGCAAGGGGGGGATCACCCCTCCACTTT. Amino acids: CASSEWARGGSPLHF.

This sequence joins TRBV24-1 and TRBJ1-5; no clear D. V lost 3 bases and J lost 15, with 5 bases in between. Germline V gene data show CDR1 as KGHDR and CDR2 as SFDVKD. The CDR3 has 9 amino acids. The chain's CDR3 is CATSDTRHF. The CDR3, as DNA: TGTGCCACCAGTGATACCCGGCATTTT.

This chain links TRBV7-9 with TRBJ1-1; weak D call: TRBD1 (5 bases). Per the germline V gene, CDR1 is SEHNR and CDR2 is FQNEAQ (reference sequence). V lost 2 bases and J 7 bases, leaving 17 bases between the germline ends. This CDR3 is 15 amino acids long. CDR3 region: CASSLCQGGNVEAFF. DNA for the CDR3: TGTGCCAGCAGCTTATGTCAGGGTGGAAACGTTGAAGCTTTCTTT.

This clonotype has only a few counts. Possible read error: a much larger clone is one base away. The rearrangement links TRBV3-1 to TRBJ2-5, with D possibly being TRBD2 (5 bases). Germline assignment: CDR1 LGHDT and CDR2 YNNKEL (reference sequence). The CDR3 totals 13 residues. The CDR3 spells CAGSQSGGETQYF. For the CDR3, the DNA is TGTGCCGGCAGCCAGTCCGGAGGAGAGACCCAGTACTTC.

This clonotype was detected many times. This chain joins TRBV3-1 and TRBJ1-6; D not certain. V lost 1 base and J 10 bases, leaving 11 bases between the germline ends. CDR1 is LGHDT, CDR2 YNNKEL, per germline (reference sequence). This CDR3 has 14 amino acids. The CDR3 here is CASSQVWRESPLHF. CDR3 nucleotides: TGTGCCAGCAGCCAAGTTTGGAGGGAATCACCCCTCCACTTT.

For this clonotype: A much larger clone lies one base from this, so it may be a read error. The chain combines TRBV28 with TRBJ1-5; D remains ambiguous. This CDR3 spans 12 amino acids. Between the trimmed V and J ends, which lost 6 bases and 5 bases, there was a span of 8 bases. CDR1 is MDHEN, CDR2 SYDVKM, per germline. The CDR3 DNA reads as TGTGCCAGCAGGCCATACGATCAGCCCCAGCATTTT. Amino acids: CASRPYDQPQHF.

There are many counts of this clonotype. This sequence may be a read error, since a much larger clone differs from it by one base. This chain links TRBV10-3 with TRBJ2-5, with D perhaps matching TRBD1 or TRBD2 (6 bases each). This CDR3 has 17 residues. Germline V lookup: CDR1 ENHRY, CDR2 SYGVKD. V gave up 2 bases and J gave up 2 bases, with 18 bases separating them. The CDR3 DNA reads TGTGCCATCAGTGAGGGTAGGGGGACTGGTATACAAGAGACCCAGTACTTC. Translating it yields CAISEGRGTGIQETQYF.

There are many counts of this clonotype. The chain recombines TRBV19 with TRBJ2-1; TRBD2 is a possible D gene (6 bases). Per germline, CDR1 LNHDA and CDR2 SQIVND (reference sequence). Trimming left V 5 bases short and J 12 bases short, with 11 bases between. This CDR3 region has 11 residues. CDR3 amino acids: CASSLTGVQFF. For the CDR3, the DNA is TGTGCCAGTAGTTTAACGGGAGTGCAGTTCTTC.

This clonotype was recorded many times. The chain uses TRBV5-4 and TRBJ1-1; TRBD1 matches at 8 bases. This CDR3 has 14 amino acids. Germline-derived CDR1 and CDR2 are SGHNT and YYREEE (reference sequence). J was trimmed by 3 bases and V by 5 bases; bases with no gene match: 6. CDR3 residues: CASSYGQGDTEAFF. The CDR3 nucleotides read TGTGCCAGCAGTTACGGACAGGGTGACACTGAAGCTTTCTTT.

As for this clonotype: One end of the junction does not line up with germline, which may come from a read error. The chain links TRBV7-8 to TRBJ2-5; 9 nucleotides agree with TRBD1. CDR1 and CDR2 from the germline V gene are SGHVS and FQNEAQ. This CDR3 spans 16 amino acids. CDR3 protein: CASSPVGQGFQEAQYF. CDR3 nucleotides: TGTGCCAGCAGTCCCGTGGGACAGGGCTTCCAAGAGGCCCAGTACTTC.

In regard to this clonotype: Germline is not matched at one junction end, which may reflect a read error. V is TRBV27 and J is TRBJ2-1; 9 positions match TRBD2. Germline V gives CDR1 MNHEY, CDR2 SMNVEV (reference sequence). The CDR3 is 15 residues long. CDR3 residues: CASNLGGRAYNEQFF. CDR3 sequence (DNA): TGTGCCAGCAATTTAGGCGGGAGGGCCTACAATGAGCAGTTCTTC.

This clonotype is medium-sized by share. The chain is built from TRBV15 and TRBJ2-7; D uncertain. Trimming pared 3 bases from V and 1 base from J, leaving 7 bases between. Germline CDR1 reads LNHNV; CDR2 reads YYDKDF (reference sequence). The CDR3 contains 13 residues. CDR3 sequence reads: CATSRDRSYEQYF. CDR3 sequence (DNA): TGTGCCACCAGCAGGGACCGATCCTACGAGCAGTACTTC.

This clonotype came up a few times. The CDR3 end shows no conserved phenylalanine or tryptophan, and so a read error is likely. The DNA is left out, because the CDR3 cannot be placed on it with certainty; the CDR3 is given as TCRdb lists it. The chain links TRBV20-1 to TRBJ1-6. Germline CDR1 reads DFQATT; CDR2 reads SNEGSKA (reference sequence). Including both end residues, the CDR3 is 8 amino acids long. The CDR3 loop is CSARLARL.

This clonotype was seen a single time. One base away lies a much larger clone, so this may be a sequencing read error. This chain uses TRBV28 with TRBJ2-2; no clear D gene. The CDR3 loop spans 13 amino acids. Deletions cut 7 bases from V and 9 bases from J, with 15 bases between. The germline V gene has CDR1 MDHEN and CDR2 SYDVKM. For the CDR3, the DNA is TGTGCCAGCATCCCCGGCAAGACCAGGGAGCTGTTTTTT. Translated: CASIPGKTRELFF.

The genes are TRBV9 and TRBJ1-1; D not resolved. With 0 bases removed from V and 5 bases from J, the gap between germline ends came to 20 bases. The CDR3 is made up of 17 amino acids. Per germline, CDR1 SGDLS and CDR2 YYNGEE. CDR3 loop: CASSVALAGDGETEAFF. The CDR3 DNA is TGTGCCAGCAGCGTAGCATTAGCGGGAGATGGGGAAACTGAAGCTTTCTTT. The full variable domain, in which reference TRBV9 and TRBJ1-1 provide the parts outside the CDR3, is DSGVTQTPKHLITATGQRVTLRCSPRSGDLSVYWYQQSLDQGLQFLIQYYNGEERAKGNILERFSAQQFPDLHSELNLSSLELGDSALYFCASSVALAGDGETEAFFGQGTRLTVV.